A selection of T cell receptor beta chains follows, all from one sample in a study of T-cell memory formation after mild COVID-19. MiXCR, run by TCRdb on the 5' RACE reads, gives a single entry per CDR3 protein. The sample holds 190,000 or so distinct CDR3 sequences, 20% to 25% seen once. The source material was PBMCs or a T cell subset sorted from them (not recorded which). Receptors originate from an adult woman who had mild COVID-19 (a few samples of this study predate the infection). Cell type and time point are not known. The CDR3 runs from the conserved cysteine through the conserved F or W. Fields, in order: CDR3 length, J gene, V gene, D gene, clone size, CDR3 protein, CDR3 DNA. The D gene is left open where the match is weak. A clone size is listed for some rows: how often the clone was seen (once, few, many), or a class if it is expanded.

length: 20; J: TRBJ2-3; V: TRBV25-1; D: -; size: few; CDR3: CASSESRVAGIPEGTDTQYF; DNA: TGTGCCAGCAGTGAATCCAGGGTGGCGGGTATTCCCGAAGGCACAGATACGCAGTATTTT
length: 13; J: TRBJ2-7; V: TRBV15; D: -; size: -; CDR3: CATSGSTGGEQYF; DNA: TGTGCCACCAGTGGAAGTACGGGTGGCGAGCAGTACTTC
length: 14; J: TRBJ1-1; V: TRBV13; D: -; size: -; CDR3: CASSFGQGASEAFF; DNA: TGTGCCAGCAGCTTCGGTCAGGGTGCATCTGAAGCTTTCTTT
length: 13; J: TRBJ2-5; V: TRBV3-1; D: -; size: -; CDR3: CASRDWGQETQYF; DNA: TGTGCCAGCAGGGACTGGGGCCAAGAGACCCAGTACTTC
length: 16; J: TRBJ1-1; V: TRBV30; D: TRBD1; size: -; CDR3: CAWSVQGTRGNTEAFF; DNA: TGTGCCTGGAGTGTACAGGGGACGCGTGGGAACACTGAAGCTTTCTTT
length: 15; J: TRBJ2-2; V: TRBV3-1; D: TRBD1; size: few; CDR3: CASSAGGVVTGELFF; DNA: TGTGCCAGCAGCGCAGGGGGCGTCGTCACCGGGGAGCTGTTTTTT
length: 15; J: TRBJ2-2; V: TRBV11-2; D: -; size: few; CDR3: CASTSPEIVPGELFF; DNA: TGTGCCAGCACTTCCCCGGAAATCGTTCCCGGGGAGCTGTTTTTT
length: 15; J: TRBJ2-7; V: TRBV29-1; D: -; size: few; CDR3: CSVRHWGQEAYEQYF; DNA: TGCAGCGTTCGGCATTGGGGCCAAGAAGCCTACGAGCAGTACTTC
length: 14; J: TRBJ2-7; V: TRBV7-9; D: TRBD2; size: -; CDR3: CASSQAGIWGEQYF; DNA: TGTGCCAGCAGCCAAGCGGGAATCTGGGGCGAGCAGTACTTC
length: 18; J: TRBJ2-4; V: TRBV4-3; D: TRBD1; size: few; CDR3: CASSQSIEHGTEKNIQYF; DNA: TGCGCCAGCAGCCAATCCATCGAGCATGGGACAGAGAAAAACATTCAGTACTTC
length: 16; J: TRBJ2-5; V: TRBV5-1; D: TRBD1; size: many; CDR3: CASSPTGRDRQETQYF; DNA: TGCGCCAGCAGCCCAACCGGACGGGACAGACAAGAGACCCAGTACTTC
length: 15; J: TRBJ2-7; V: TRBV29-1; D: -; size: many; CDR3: CSVEDAGTSSYEQYF; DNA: TGCAGCGTTGAAGATGCAGGGACAAGCTCCTACGAGCAGTACTTC
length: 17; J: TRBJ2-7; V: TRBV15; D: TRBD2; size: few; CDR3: CATSRDRAGVQSYEQYF; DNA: TGTGCCACCAGCAGAGATCGGGCGGGAGTTCAATCCTACGAGCAGTACTTC
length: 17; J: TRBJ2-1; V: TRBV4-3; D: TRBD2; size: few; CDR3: CASSQASLADSYNEQFF; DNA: TGCGCCAGCAGCCAAGCCTCTCTAGCGGACTCCTACAATGAGCAGTTCTTC
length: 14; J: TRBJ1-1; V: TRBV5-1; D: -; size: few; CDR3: CASSFGAGSTEAFF; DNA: TGCGCCAGCAGCTTCGGGGCAGGGAGCACTGAAGCTTTCTTT
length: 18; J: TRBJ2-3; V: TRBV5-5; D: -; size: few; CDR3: CASSTHPIGGRPTDTQYF; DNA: TGTGCCAGCAGCACCCACCCCATAGGAGGGAGGCCCACAGATACGCAGTATTTT
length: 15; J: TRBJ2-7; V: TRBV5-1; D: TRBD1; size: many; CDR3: CASSSGTGTSYEQYF; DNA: TGCGCCAGCAGCTCCGGGACAGGGACTTCCTACGAGCAGTACTTC
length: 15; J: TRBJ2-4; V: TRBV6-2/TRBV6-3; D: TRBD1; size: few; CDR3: CASSYSGTEVDIQYF; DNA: TGTGCCAGCAGTTACTCGGGGACAGAGGTCGACATTCAGTACTTC
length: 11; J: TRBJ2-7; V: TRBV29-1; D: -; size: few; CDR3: CSAGTTYEQYF; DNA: TGCAGCGCCGGGACAACTTACGAGCAGTACTTC
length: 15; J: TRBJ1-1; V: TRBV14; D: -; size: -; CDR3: CASSQDHPPDTEAFF; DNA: TGTGCCAGCAGCCAAGATCATCCCCCAGACACTGAAGCTTTCTTT
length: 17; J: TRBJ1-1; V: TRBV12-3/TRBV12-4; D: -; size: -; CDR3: CASSRNGRAHALPEAFF; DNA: TGTGCCAGCAGCCGAAACGGCAGGGCCCACGCGCTACCTGAAGCTTTCTTT
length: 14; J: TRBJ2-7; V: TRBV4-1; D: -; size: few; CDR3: CASSPSLRGHEQYF; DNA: TGCGCCAGCAGCCCTTCCCTTAGGGGCCACGAGCAGTACTTC
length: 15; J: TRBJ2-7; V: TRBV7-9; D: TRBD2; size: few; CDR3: CASSVTSGRAYEQYF; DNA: TGTGCCAGCAGCGTGACTAGCGGGAGGGCGTACGAGCAGTACTTC
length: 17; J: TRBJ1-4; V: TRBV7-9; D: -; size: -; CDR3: CASSLAGGDATNEKLFF; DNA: TGTGCCAGCAGCTTGGCGGGAGGGGACGCAACTAATGAAAAACTGTTTTTT
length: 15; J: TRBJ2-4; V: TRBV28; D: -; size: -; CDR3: CASSSPGEGGGIQYF; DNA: TGTGCCAGCAGTTCTCCAGGGGAGGGCGGGGGCATTCAGTACTTC
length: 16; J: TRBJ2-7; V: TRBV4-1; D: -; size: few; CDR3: CASSQSSGALSYEQYF; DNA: TGCGCCAGCAGCCAATCTTCAGGGGCTTTATCCTACGAGCAGTACTTC
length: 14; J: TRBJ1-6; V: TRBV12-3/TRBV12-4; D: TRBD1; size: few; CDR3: CASSFQGARSPLHF; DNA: TGTGCCAGCAGTTTCCAGGGGGCGCGGTCACCCCTCCACTTT
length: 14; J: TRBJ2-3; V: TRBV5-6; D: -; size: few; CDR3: CASSFSWDTDTQYF; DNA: TGTGCCAGCAGCTTCTCGTGGGACACAGATACGCAGTATTTT
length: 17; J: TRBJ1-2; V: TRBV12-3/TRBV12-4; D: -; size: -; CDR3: CASSFYPDLSGENGYTF; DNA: TGTGCCAGCAGTTTTTACCCCGACCTTTCCGGGGAGAATGGCTACACCTTC
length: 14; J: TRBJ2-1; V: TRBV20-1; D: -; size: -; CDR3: CSVRDLVADNEQFF; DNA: TGCAGTGTCAGGGATCTGGTAGCCGACAATGAGCAGTTCTTC
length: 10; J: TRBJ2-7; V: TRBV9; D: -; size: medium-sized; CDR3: CASRWGEQYF; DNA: TGTGCCAGCAGGTGGGGTGAGCAGTACTTC
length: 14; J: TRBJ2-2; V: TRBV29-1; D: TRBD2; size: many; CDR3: CSVGLAGEVGELFF; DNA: TGCAGCGTTGGCCTAGCGGGAGAGGTCGGGGAGCTGTTTTTT
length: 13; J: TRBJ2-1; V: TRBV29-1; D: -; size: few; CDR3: CSVELFEVGEQFF; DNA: TGCAGCGTTGAACTATTCGAGGTGGGTGAGCAGTTCTTC
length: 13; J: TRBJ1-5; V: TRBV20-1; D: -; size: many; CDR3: CSAREPGDQPQHF; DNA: TGCAGTGCTAGAGAACCAGGGGATCAGCCCCAGCATTTT
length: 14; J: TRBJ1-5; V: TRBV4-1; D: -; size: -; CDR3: CASSQEGLEQPQHF; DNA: TGCGCCAGCAGCCAGGAAGGCCTCGAACAGCCCCAGCATTTT
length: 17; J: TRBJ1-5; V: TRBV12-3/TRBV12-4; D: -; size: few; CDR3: CASSWDAGFGSNQPQHF; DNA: TGTGCCAGCAGTTGGGACGCAGGGTTTGGGAGCAATCAGCCCCAGCATTTT
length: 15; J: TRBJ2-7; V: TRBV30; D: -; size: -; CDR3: CAWRVDGTPYYEQYF; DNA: TGTGCCTGGAGGGTTGACGGGACACCCTACTACGAGCAGTACTTC
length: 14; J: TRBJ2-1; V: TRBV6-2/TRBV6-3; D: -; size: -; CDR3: CASTQESSYNEQFF; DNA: TGTGCCAGCACGCAGGAAAGCTCCTACAATGAGCAGTTCTTC
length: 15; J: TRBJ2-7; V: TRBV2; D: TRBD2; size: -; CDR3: CASRRLAGPSYEQYF; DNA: TGTGCCAGCCGCCGACTAGCGGGGCCTTCCTACGAGCAGTACTTC
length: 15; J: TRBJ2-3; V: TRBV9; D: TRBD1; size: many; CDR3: CASSVSGGNDDTQYF; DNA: TGTGCCAGCAGCGTTTCAGGGGGAAATGATGATACGCAGTATTTT
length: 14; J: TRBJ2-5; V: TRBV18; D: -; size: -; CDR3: CASSPWTVQETQYF; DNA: TGTGCCAGCTCACCCTGGACTGTCCAGGAGACCCAGTACTTC
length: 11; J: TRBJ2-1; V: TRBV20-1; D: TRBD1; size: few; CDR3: CSAGQGFTQFF; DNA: TGCAGTGCTGGACAGGGGTTTACGCAGTTCTTC
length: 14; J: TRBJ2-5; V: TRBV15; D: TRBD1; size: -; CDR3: CATSRTGYQETQYF; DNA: TGTGCCACCAGCAGGACAGGGTACCAAGAGACCCAGTACTTC
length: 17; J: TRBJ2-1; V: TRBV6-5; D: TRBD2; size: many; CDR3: CASSYSIPGGANNEQFF; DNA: TGTGCCAGCAGTTACTCGATTCCGGGAGGAGCGAACAATGAGCAGTTCTTC
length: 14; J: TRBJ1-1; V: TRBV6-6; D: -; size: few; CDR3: CASTLYSLNTEAFF; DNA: TGTGCCAGCACTTTATACAGCTTGAACACTGAAGCTTTCTTT